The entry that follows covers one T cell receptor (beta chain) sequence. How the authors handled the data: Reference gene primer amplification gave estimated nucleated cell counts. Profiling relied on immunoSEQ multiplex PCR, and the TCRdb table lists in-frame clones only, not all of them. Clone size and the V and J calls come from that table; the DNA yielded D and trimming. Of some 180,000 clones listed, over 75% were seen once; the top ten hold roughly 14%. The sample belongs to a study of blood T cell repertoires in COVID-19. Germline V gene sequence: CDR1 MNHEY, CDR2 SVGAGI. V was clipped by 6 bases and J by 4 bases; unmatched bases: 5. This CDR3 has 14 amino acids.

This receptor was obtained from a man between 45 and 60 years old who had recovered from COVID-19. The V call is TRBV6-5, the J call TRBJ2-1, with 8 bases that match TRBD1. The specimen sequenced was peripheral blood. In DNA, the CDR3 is TGTGCCAGCAGCCGCGGACAGGGTTACAATGAGCAGTTCTTC. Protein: CASSRGQGYNEQFF.